What follows are 9 T cell receptor beta chains derived from one specimen sequenced in a study of blood T cell repertoires in COVID-19. The table came from immunoSEQ multiplex PCR; TCRdb's copy has only in-frame clones and leaves some out. The sample records over 200,000 clones, roughly four fifths being singletons. Specimen: PBMCs or T cells enriched from blood (not recorded which). These receptors all come from a man aged 55 to 69 who had recovered from COVID-19.

J is TRBJ1-2 and V is TRBV3-1 (or the pseudogene TRBV3-2); D gene uncertain. CDR3 size: 14 residues. The germline V gene encodes CDR1 LGHDT and CDR2 YNNKEL (reference sequence). The V gene lost 6 bases and the J gene lost 0 bases, with 11 bases spanning the gap. Written as DNA, the CDR3 is TGTGCCAGCAGACTTAGCGGTTCTAACTATGGCTACACCTTC. Its translation: CASRLSGSNYGYTF.

To note about this clone: One end of the junction varies from germline; a read error may be responsible. This chain links TRBV7-2 with TRBJ2-1; D is possibly TRBD2 (5 bases). This CDR3 comprises 14 residues. Looked up from germline, CDR1 is SGHTA and CDR2 is FQGNSA. CDR3 DNA sequence: TGTGCCAGCAGCCTAGCCGACTGGTACAATGAGCAGTTCTTC. It is translated as CASSLADWYNEQFF.

This chain joins TRBV3-1 (or the pseudogene TRBV3-2) and TRBJ1-1; no firm D call. The CDR3 spans 15 residues. From germline, CDR1 is LGHDT and CDR2 YNNKEL (reference sequence). Trimming removed 5 bases from V and 1 base from J, with 14 bases in between. In DNA, the CDR3 is TGTGCCAGCAGCTTATTAACCGGGAGGAACACTGAAGCTTTCTTT. This translates into CASSLLTGRNTEAFF.

This clone showed up just a few times. V is TRBV11-2 and J is TRBJ2-3, with 8 bases aligning to TRBD2. V lost 5 bases to trimming and J lost 2 bases; unmatched junction nucleotides: 12. The germline CDR1 and CDR2 sequences are SGHAT and FQNNGV. The CDR3 runs to 17 residues. The CDR3 DNA reads as TGTGCCAGCAGCGACCCTACTAGCGGTCCCATCACAGATACGCAGTATTTT. It yields the protein CASSDPTSGPITDTQYF.

V is TRBV5-5 and J is TRBJ1-5; possible D gene TRBD1, 5 bases. The CDR3 consists of 15 residues. Germline CDR1 is SGHKS and CDR2 is YYEKEE (reference sequence). V shed 0 bases and J shed 9 bases, with 16 bases lying between them. In nucleotides, the CDR3 is TGTGCCAGCAGCTTGGGGCAGGGCTTTCAATGGCCCCAGCATTTT. Translated: CASSLGQGFQWPQHF.

The chain uses TRBV18 and TRBJ2-2, with D perhaps TRBD1 (5 bases). V was cut by 1 base and J by 6 bases, with 6 bases left in between. Per germline, CDR1 KGHSH and CDR2 LQKENI. There are 13 residues in the CDR3. DNA for the CDR3: TGTGCCAGCTCACCACGGGGCCCCGGGGAGCTGTTTTTT. This encodes CASSPRGPGELFF.

CDR3 protein: CASSTRQLSFNEKLFF. The CDR3, as DNA: TGCGCCAGCAGCACCCGACAGCTAAGTTTTAATGAAAAACTGTTTTTT. This chain links TRBV4-3 with TRBJ1-4; D might be TRBD1 (5 bases). The CDR3 is made up of 16 amino acids. Germline V lookup: CDR1 LGHNA, CDR2 YSLEER. Deletions cut 5 bases from V and 4 bases from J, with 17 bases between.

This clone was found once. The V and J genes are TRBV2 and TRBJ1-4; D possibly corresponds to TRBD1 (5 bases). Germline CDR1 is SNHLY and CDR2 is FYNNEI. V gave up 9 bases and J gave up 8 bases, with 19 bases separating them. CDR3 length: 14 residues. The chain's CDR3 is CASCYQGGLEKLFF. DNA of the CDR3: TGTGCCAGTTGCTACCAGGGAGGCTTGGAAAAACTGTTTTTT.

This chain joins TRBV24-1 and TRBJ2-1; the D gene is possibly TRBD2 (6 bases). Germline V gene sequence: CDR1 KGHDR, CDR2 SFDVKD. V was pared by 11 bases and J by 10 bases, with 8 bases between. The CDR3 runs to 9 residues. The CDR3 nucleotides read TGTGCCAAACGGGGGGAGCAGTTCTTC. Amino acids: CAKRGEQFF.